This T cell receptor (beta chain) was found in a study of CD4+ T cells in melanoma. General study findings and limits: A reported correlation linked neoantigen-specific CD4+ T cells to CD8+, macrophage and B cell function. Diverse differentiation states were reported for melanoma neoantigen-specific CD4+ T cells.

Sequencing was performed with immunoSEQ multiplex PCR; in TCRdb, only in-frame clones are kept and a portion is missing. This table has some 21,000 clones, 82% appearing once. Note on this clone: Its antigen is undetermined.

This CDR3 comprises 13 residues. Germline V CDR1 and CDR2: SNHLY, FYNNEI. Trimming shortened V by 9 bases and J by 4 bases, and 10 bases separated the two germline ends. The TCR originated in a human donor with melanoma. The V call is TRBV2, the J call TRBJ2-6, with a tentative D call TRBD1 (6 bases). Sequenced sample: cells from a culture (not recorded whether cultured in vitro). Here the CDR3 DNA reads TGTGCCAGTACAGGGACCGGGGCCAACGTCCTGACTTTC. This translates into CASTGTGANVLTF.